Listed below are T cell receptor beta chains from one sample, sequenced in a study of cytomegalovirus exposure and HLA in healthy donors. Profiled with immunoSEQ multiplex PCR; TCRdb holds only in-frame clones, not every one. The sample holds about 150,000 clones, around four fifths seen once. What was sequenced was PBMCs. The receptors shown here come from a boy aged 2 to 10 in good health and CMV-seronegative. CDR3s include the opening cysteine and the closing phenylalanine or tryptophan. D genes are given only for firm matches. A clone size is listed for some rows: how often the clone was seen (once, few, many), or a class if it is expanded.

j_call: TRBJ2-2; d_call: NA; clone_size: NA; v_call: TRBV11-3; cdr3_aa: CASSLDQIGAANTGELFF; cdr3_nt: TGTGCCAGCAGCTTAGACCAAATTGGGGCAGCGAACACCGGGGAGCTGTTTTTT
j_call: TRBJ2-1; d_call: TRBD2; clone_size: NA; v_call: TRBV4-3; cdr3_aa: CASSQDLRTSGRDEQFF; cdr3_nt: TGCGCCAGCAGCCAAGATCTCAGGACTAGCGGGAGGGATGAGCAGTTCTTC
j_call: TRBJ2-1; d_call: TRBD2; clone_size: NA; v_call: TRBV7-3; cdr3_aa: CASSIGLAGLNEQFF; cdr3_nt: TGTGCCAGCAGCATAGGACTAGCGGGCTTGAATGAGCAGTTCTTC
j_call: TRBJ2-7; d_call: TRBD1; clone_size: NA; v_call: TRBV18; cdr3_aa: CASSPGTAYEQYF; cdr3_nt: TGTGCCAGCTCACCTGGGACAGCCTACGAGCAGTACTTC
j_call: TRBJ1-1; d_call: TRBD1; clone_size: NA; v_call: TRBV5-1; cdr3_aa: CASSEEGTGGTEAFF; cdr3_nt: TGCGCCAGCAGCGAGGAGGGGACAGGGGGCACTGAAGCTTTCTTT
j_call: TRBJ2-1; d_call: TRBD2; clone_size: NA; v_call: TRBV28; cdr3_aa: CASSVGGRDNEQFF; cdr3_nt: TGTGCCAGCAGTGTTGGCGGGAGGGACAATGAGCAGTTCTTC
j_call: TRBJ1-3; d_call: TRBD1; clone_size: once; v_call: TRBV5-6; cdr3_aa: CASSLEGDRLSGNTIYF; cdr3_nt: TGTGCCAGCAGCTTGGAGGGGGACAGGCTCTCTGGAAACACCATATATTTT
j_call: TRBJ1-2; d_call: NA; clone_size: NA; v_call: TRBV7-9; cdr3_aa: CASSLASATGGYGYTF; cdr3_nt: TGTGCCAGCAGCTTAGCTAGTGCGACAGGAGGATATGGCTACACCTTC
j_call: TRBJ1-2; d_call: NA; clone_size: NA; v_call: TRBV7-2; cdr3_aa: CASSGRQTYGYTF; cdr3_nt: TGTGCCAGTTCAGGGCGCCAGACTTATGGCTACACCTTC
j_call: TRBJ2-5; d_call: TRBD2; clone_size: once; v_call: TRBV9; cdr3_aa: CASSVDAGGPGRETQYF; cdr3_nt: TGTGCCAGCAGCGTAGACGCGGGAGGGCCAGGGCGGGAGACCCAGTACTTC
j_call: TRBJ2-1; d_call: NA; clone_size: NA; v_call: TRBV7-9; cdr3_aa: CASSLETDHNEQFF; cdr3_nt: TGTGCCAGCAGCTTAGAGACAGACCACAATGAGCAGTTCTTC
j_call: TRBJ2-7; d_call: NA; clone_size: NA; v_call: TRBV15; cdr3_aa: CATSRDLGDRGRAYEQYF; cdr3_nt: TGTGCCACCAGCAGAGATCTCGGGGATAGGGGGAGAGCCTACGAGCAGTACTTC
j_call: TRBJ1-1; d_call: NA; clone_size: NA; v_call: TRBV30; cdr3_aa: CAWEQGWSTEAFF; cdr3_nt: TGTGCCTGGGAACAGGGATGGAGCACTGAAGCTTTCTTT
j_call: TRBJ2-1; d_call: TRBD2; clone_size: NA; v_call: TRBV28; cdr3_aa: CASSFMLGTSGNNEQFF; cdr3_nt: TGTGCCAGCAGTTTTATGCTCGGGACTAGCGGTAACAATGAGCAGTTCTTC
j_call: TRBJ1-2; d_call: NA; clone_size: NA; v_call: TRBV25-1; cdr3_aa: CASSPTGPYGYTF; cdr3_nt: TGTGCCAGCAGTCCCACGGGTCCCTATGGCTACACCTTC
j_call: TRBJ1-4; d_call: TRBD1; clone_size: NA; v_call: TRBV28; cdr3_aa: CASSWGQGADEKLFF; cdr3_nt: TGTGCCAGCAGCTGGGGTCAGGGGGCGGATGAAAAACTGTTTTTT